A single sample is the source of the 2 T cell receptor beta chains below, sequenced in a study of blood T cell repertoires in COVID-19. Sequenced by immunoSEQ multiplex PCR; TCRdb stores in-frame clones only, minus some. The sample lists about 200,000 clones; around 90% were seen once. The sample consisted of peripheral blood. The source of these receptors is a man aged 45-60 years with acute or convalescent COVID-19.

J is TRBJ2-5 and V is TRBV19; D might be TRBD2 (6 bases). The CDR3 loop spans 15 amino acids. Germline CDR1 reads LNHDA; CDR2 reads SQIVND (reference sequence). Trimming removed 4 bases at V and 1 base at J, with 13 bases between. The CDR3 here is CASSRTGGVQETQYF. The DNA of the CDR3 is TGTGCCAGTAGTAGGACTGGAGGGGTCCAAGAGACCCAGTACTTC.

The V gene is TRBV10-3, the J gene TRBJ2-7; 11 bases agree with TRBD1. The V segment lost 8 bases and the J segment 4 bases; nucleotides outside the gene matches: 13. The CDR3 is made up of 16 amino acids. Germline CDR1 is ENHRY and CDR2 is SYGVKD. CDR3 DNA sequence: TGTGCCATCGCGGACAGCGGACAGGGGGCCTCTTACGAGCAGTACTTC. It encodes CAIADSGQGASYEQYF.